This note documents a single T cell receptor (beta chain) sequence. This sample stems from a study of shared clonotypes between healthy human individuals. CDR1 and CDR2 from the germline V gene are SGHNT and YYREEE (reference sequence). The CDR3 has 19 residues. V trimming: 3 bases; J trimming: 3 bases; junction bases outside the gene matches: 15. TCRdb keeps only in-frame clones here, not all; method: immunoSEQ multiplex PCR. The sample includes about 360,000 clones, more than 60% of them seen just once. Specimen: memory CD4+ T cells sorted from blood. Sample subset: CD45RA-negative fraction. The chain employs TRBV5-4 and TRBJ1-4; 9 nucleotides align to TRBD1. The receptor's source is a man younger than 45 in good health. CDR3 sequence: CASSSFFGQGRTANEKLFF. The CDR3 DNA is TGTGCCAGCAGCTCATTTTTCGGACAGGGGAGAACGGCTAATGAAAAACTGTTTTTT. Filled out from reference TRBV5-4 and TRBJ1-4, the complete variable domain reads ETGVTQSPTHLIKTRGQQVTLRCSSQSGHNTVSWYQQALGQGPQFIFQYYREEENGRGNFPPRFSGLQFPNYSSELNVNALELDDSALYLCASSSFFGQGRTANEKLFFGSGTQLSVL.